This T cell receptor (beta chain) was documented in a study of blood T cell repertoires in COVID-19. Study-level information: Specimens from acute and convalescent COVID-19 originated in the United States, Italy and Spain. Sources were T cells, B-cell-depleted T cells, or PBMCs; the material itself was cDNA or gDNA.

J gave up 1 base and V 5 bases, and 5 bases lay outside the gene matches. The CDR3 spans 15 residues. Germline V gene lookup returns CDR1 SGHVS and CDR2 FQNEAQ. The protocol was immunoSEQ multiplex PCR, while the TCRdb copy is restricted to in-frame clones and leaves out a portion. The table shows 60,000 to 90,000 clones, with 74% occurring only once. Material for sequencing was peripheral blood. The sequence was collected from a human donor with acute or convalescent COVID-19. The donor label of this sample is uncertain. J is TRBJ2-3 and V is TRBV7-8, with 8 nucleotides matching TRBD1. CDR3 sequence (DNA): TGTGCCAGCAGCCCGTTGGGACAGGGCACAGATACGCAGTATTTT. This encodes CASSPLGQGTDTQYF.